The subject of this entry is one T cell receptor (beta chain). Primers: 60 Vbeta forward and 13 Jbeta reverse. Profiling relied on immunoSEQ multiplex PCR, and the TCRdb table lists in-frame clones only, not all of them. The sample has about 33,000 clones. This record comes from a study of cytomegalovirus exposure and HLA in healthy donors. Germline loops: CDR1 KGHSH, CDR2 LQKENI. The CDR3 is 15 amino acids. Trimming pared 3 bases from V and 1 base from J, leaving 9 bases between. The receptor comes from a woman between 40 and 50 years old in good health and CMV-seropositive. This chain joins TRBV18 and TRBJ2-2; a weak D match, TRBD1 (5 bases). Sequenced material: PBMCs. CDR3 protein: CASSPDGQNTGELFF. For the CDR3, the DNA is TGTGCCAGCTCACCCGATGGACAGAACACCGGGGAGCTGTTTTTT.